This TCR beta chain was documented in a study of naive and memory T cell subsets. Study results and caveats: A few larger clonotypes appeared in naive repertoires, especially CD8, possibly memory cells re-expressing CD45RA.

Concerning this clonotype itself: Its antigen is currently unknown.

An equimolar mix of two oligonucleotides served as the beta constant-region primer for TRBC1 and TRBC2. An oligonucleotide with the SP2 primer and a 12-nucleotide UMI was ligated to the cDNA 3' end. Ligated cDNA was amplified by four rounds of PCR with nested alpha and beta constant-region primers and SP2. MiXCR, run by TCRdb on the UMI-ligation and nested PCR reads, gives a single entry per CDR3 protein. Counted here are roughly 140,000 distinct CDR3 sequences, about 17% occurring once; the ten biggest clones make up around 0.14%. The CDR3 sequence is 15 residues long. V lost 5 bases and J lost 4, with 15 bases in between.

The origin of this receptor is a human donor in good health. The J gene is TRBJ2-1, the V gene TRBV12-3 or TRBV12-4; D might be TRBD2 (6 bases). Sequenced material: naive CD4+ T cells from blood. For the CDR3, the DNA is TGTGCCAGCAGTCCCGGGACTTATTTTTACAATGAGCAGTTCTTC. This translates into CASSPGTYFYNEQFF.